What follows are 4 T cell receptor beta chains derived from one specimen sequenced in a study of cytomegalovirus exposure and HLA in healthy donors. PCR involved 60 Vbeta and 13 Jbeta primers. Data came from immunoSEQ multiplex PCR; TCRdb stores just in-frame clones and leaves some out. The profile covers around 85,000 clones, with less than 85% appearing a single time and roughly 4.2% taken by the ten largest. Sequenced sample: PBMCs. These receptors came from a man aged 55 to 70 in good health and CMV-seronegative.

This clone has a single count. The genes are TRBV5-1 and TRBJ1-3; the D gene is possibly TRBD1 (6 bases). Trimming pared 0 bases from V and 3 bases from J, leaving 13 bases between. Germline CDR1 SGHRS, CDR2 YFSETQ. This CDR3 region has 16 residues. The DNA for the CDR3 is TGCGCCAGCAGCTTGGTGGGGGCGTACGGTGGAAACACCATATATTTT. The encoded protein is CASSLVGAYGGNTIYF.

The rearrangement joins TRBV2 to TRBJ2-5; TRBD2 agrees at 10 bases. The J call is in doubt because the DNA end fits TRBJ2-7 better. Looked up from germline, CDR1 is SNHLY and CDR2 is FYNNEI. CDR3 length: 15 residues. The CDR3 protein is CASRPTSGAYYEQYF. DNA of the CDR3: TGTGCCAGCCGCCCAACTAGCGGGGCCTACTACGAGCAGTACTTC.

The chain has TRBV29-1 and TRBJ1-3, with a weak D call TRBD1 (6 bases). CDR1 and CDR2 from the germline V gene are SQVTM and ANQGSEA. V lost 2 bases and J lost 0, with 8 bases in between. The CDR3 has 14 residues. CDR3 loop: CSVETGSSGNTIYF. The CDR3, as DNA: TGCAGCGTTGAAACAGGGAGCTCTGGAAACACCATATATTTT. The complete variable domain, with remaining parts taken from reference TRBV29-1 and TRBJ1-3, reads SAVISQKPSRDICQRGTSLTIQCQVDSQVTMMFWYRQQPGQSLTLIATANQGSEATYESGFVIDKFPISRPNLTFSTLTVSNMSPEDSSIYLCSVETGSSGNTIYFGEGSWLTVV.

This clone was counted once. This CDR3 is CASSLRLAGDTGELFF. CDR3 nucleotide sequence: TGTGCCAGCAGCCTGAGACTAGCGGGAGACACCGGGGAGCTGTTTTTT. The J gene is TRBJ2-2, the V gene TRBV9; 12 bases agree with TRBD2. Germline V CDR1 and CDR2: SGDLS, YYNGEE. V was pared by 4 bases and J by 3 bases, with 4 bases of the junction left unmatched. CDR3 length: 16 residues.